This T cell receptor beta chain was captured by sequencing in a study of cytomegalovirus exposure and HLA in healthy donors. General study findings and limits: TRBV6-2, TRBV6-3 and some other V segments were excluded as indistinguishable.

As for this clone: The antigen is unknown.

Germline CDR1 reads SGHRS; CDR2 reads YFSETQ. Trimming removed 4 bases from V and 3 bases from J, with 10 bases in between. The CDR3 runs 13 residues. A multiplex PCR was run with 60 Vbeta primers and 13 Jbeta primers. The data were produced by immunoSEQ multiplex PCR, yet TCRdb's version contains in-frame clones alone and is incomplete. This sample carries some 98,000 clones, around 86% of them seen once, and the ten largest clones take approximately 3.7%. Material for sequencing was PBMCs. The receptor's source is a female donor in good health and CMV-seropositive. V is TRBV5-1 and J is TRBJ2-5, with TRBD1 as a possible D gene (6 bases). This CDR3 is CASSDPGEETQYF. In DNA form, the CDR3 reads TGCGCCAGCAGCGACCCAGGGGAAGAGACCCAGTACTTC.